The clone carrying this T cell receptor beta chain was found a few times. The data belong to a study of cytomegalovirus exposure and HLA in healthy donors. V shed 3 bases and J shed 8 bases, with 14 bases lying between them. In germline, CDR1 is MNHEY, CDR2 SVGAGI. The CDR3 has 14 residues. Vbeta (60) and Jbeta (13) primers were used in the PCR. The repertoire was sequenced with immunoSEQ multiplex PCR; TCRdb's copy has only in-frame clones and lacks some. This table has roughly 160,000 clones, roughly 79% appearing once. The genes are TRBV6-5 and TRBJ1-3; D remains ambiguous. The sequencing input was PBMCs. The receptor comes from a man aged 45-60 years in good health and CMV-seropositive. Here the CDR3 reads CASSYYEGTDTIYF. The CDR3 DNA reads as TGTGCCAGCAGTTATTATGAGGGTACGGACACCATATATTTT.